The clone carrying this T cell receptor (beta chain) was found many times. Its target is unknown. These data are taken from a study of blood T cells in healthy people across ages. Overall study results and limits: Donors of long life had a larger count of naive CD4+ cells and greater diversity than aged donors.

The second PCR ran roughly 6 to 11 cycles with a sample-barcoded 5' primer and J-beta primers. MiXCR was run by TCRdb on the 5' RACE reads, yielding one entry per CDR3 protein. The table records fewer than 950,000 distinct CDR3 sequences, around 36% of them present only once. Germline assignment: CDR1 LGHNA and CDR2 YSLEER. Trimming left V 1 base short and J 5 bases short, with 16 bases between. This CDR3 contains 16 residues. V gene TRBV4-3 combines with J gene TRBJ2-3; D is unclear. The sequencing input was blood. The receptor was isolated from a man between 18 and 35 years old in good health. In DNA, the CDR3 is TGCGCCAGCAGCCAAGTTCCGCCGGACGTAAAAGATACGCAGTATTTT. Translating it yields CASSQVPPDVKDTQYF.